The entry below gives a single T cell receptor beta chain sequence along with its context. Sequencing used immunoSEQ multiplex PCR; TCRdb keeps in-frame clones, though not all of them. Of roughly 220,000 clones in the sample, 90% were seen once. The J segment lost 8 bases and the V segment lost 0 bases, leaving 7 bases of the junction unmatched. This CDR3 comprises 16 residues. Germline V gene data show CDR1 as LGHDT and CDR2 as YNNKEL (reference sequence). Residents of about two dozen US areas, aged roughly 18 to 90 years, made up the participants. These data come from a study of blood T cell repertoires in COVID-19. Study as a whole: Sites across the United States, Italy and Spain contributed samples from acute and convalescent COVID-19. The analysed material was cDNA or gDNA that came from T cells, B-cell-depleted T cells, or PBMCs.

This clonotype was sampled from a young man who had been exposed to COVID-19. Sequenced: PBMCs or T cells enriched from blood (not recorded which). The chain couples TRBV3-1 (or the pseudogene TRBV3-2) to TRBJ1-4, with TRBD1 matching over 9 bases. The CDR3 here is CASSQDGTGSWEKLFF. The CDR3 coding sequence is TGTGCCAGCAGCCAAGATGGGACAGGGTCTTGGGAAAAACTGTTTTTT.